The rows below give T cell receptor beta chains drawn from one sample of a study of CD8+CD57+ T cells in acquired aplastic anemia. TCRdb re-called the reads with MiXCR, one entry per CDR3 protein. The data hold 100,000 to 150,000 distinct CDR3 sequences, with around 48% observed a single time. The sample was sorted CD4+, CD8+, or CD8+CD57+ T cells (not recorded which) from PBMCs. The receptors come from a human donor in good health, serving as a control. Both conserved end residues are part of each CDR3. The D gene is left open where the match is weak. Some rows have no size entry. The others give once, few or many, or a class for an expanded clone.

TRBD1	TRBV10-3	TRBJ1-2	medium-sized	TGTGCCATCGGGGACAGGGGGCAAGGCTACACCTTC	CAIGDRGQGYTF
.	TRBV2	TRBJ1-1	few	TGTGCCAGCAAACCCACCGGGGGTGGCCTAAACACTGAAGCTTTCTTT	CASKPTGGGLNTEAFF
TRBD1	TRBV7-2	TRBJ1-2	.	TGTGCCAGCAAGGACAGGTTCTTAGACTATGGCTACACCTTC	CASKDRFLDYGYTF
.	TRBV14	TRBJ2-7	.	TGTGCCAGCAGCCAAGGCGGAGGGGCCTACGAGCAGTACTTC	CASSQGGGAYEQYF
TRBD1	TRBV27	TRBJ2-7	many	TGTGCCAGCAGTCCTCTTTTGGGGACAGGACCCTCCTACGAGCAGTACTTC	CASSPLLGTGPSYEQYF
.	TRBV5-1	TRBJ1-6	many	TGCGCCAGCAGCTTGGATGGCTTTAATTCACCCCTCCACTTT	CASSLDGFNSPLHF
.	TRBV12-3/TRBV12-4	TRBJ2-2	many	TGTGCCAGCAGGCCTCAGGGTTCCACCGGGGAGCTGTTTTTT	CASRPQGSTGELFF
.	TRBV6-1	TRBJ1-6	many	TGTGCCAGCAGGGATCTTCCGGGACACAGCAATTCACCCCTCCACTTT	CASRDLPGHSNSPLHF
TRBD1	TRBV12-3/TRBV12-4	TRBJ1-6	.	TGTGCCCGCAGCCAAGCCGGGACAGTGAATTCACCCCTCCACTTT	CARSQAGTVNSPLHF
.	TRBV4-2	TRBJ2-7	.	TGTGCCAGCAGCCATTGGGGGAGTGGGGGTTACGAGCAGTACTTC	CASSHWGSGGYEQYF
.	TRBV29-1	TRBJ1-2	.	TGCAGCGTAATTACCGGACGGGGAGATAACTATGGCTACACCTTC	CSVITGRGDNYGYTF
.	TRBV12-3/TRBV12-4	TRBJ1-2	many	TGTGCCAGCAGTTTAGGTTCGGCTAACTATGGCTACACCTTC	CASSLGSANYGYTF
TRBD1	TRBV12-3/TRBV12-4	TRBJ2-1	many	TGTGCCAGCAGTCCTTGGGACAGGGTTTACAATGAGCAGTTCTTC	CASSPWDRVYNEQFF
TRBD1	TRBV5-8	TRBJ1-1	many	TGTGCCAGCAGCTTTTACGTCGGACAGGCGAACACTGAAGCTTTCTTT	CASSFYVGQANTEAFF
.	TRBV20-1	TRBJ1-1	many	TGCAGTGCGCCCCGGGGGGCTGAAGCTTTCTTT	CSAPRGAEAFF
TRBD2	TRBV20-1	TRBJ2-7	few	TGCAGTGCTACTAGCGGGGTATACGAGCAGTACTTC	CSATSGVYEQYF
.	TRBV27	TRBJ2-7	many	TGTGCCAGCAGTACGGGGAGGTTCTACGAGCAGTACTTC	CASSTGRFYEQYF
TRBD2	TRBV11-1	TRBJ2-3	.	TGTGCCAGCAGCCCTGTGGGAGGGGTACACACAGATACGCAGTGTTTT	CASSPVGGVHTDTQCF
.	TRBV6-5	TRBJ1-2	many	TGTGCCAGCAGTCACTCGGGCAGAGGGACGGGCTATGGCTACACCTTC	CASSHSGRGTGYGYTF
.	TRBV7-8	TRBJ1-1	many	TGTGCCAGCAGCCCTAACTTGGGGGGGCGACAGGATGAAGCTTTCTTT	CASSPNLGGRQDEAFF
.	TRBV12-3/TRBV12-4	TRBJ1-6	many	TGTGCCAGCAGTTTTTGGCAACGCGATTCACCCCTCCACTTT	CASSFWQRDSPLHF
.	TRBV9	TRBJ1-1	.	TGTGCCAGCAGCGTGAACAGACTGAGCACTGAAGCTTTCTTT	CASSVNRLSTEAFF
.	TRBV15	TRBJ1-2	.	TGTGCCACCAGCAGAGATAGGGACTTTAATGGCTACACCTTC	CATSRDRDFNGYTF
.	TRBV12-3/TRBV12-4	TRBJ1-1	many	TGTGCCAGCAGTTTAGTGGAGAAGAACGGTGAAGCTTTCTTT	CASSLVEKNGEAFF
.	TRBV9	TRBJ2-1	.	TGTGCCAGCAGCGTAGGCCAGGGTTACTCCTACAATGAGCAGTTCTTC	CASSVGQGYSYNEQFF
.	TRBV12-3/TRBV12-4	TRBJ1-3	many	TGTGCCAGCCAATACCCGAGTGTTTCCACTGGAAACACCATATATTTT	CASQYPSVSTGNTIYF
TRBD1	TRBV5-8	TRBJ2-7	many	TGTGCCAGCAGCCCCAGGACAGGGAGCAACGAGCAGTACTTC	CASSPRTGSNEQYF
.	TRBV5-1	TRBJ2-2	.	TGCGCCAGCAGCTTGGGGGTTGCAGGGGCCTCCGGGGAGCTGTTTTTT	CASSLGVAGASGELFF
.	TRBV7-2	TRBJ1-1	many	TGTGCCAGCAGCTTAGTAGCTGGGTATGAGGTGTACACTGAAGCTTTCTTT	CASSLVAGYEVYTEAFF
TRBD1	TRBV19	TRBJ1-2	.	TGTGCCAGTAGTGATCCGGGACAGGGACTCTATGGCTACACCTTC	CASSDPGQGLYGYTF
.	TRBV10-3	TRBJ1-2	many	TGTGCCATCAGGGGGCGCGAAATCTATGGCTACACCTTC	CAIRGREIYGYTF
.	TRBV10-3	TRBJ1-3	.	TGTGCCATCAGTGACAGGGGAGCCACTGGAAACACCATATATTTT	CAISDRGATGNTIYF
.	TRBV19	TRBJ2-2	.	TGTGCCAGTAGTCGCTCCGGGACGAACACCGGGGAGCTGTTTTTT	CASSRSGTNTGELFF
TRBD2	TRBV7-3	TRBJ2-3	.	TGTGCCAGCAGCTTCCTTGGGCGGGGGGGAAATACGCAGTATTTT	CASSFLGRGGNTQYF
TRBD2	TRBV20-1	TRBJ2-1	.	TGCAGTGCAACCGGGACTAGCGGGGTTAACAATGAGCAGTTCTTC	CSATGTSGVNNEQFF
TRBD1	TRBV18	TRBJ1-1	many	TGTGCCAGCTCACCAGGGACAGGGAGAACTGAAGCTTTCTTT	CASSPGTGRTEAFF
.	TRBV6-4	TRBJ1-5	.	TGTGCCAGCAGTGACGGGCAGGGGAACAAGCCCCAGCATTTT	CASSDGQGNKPQHF
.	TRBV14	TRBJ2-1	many	TGTGCCAGCAGCCAAGACGGGGCGCGGTGGGGTGAGCAGTTCTTC	CASSQDGARWGEQFF
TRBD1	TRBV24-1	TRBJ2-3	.	TGTGCCTCCGCGGCCGGGACAGGGTCAGATACGCAGTATTTT	CASAAGTGSDTQYF
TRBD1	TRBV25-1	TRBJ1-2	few	TGTGCCAGCAGTGAATTGTTACAGGGGACTGGCTACACCTTC	CASSELLQGTGYTF
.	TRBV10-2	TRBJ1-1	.	TGCGCCAGCAGTTTTCGGGGACACAGGAACACTAAAGCTTTCTTT	CASSFRGHRNTKAFF
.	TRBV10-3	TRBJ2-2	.	TGTGCCATCAGAGTCGGGGGTGATGGCGGGGAGCTGTTTTTT	CAIRVGGDGGELFF
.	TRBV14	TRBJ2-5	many	TGTGCCAGCAGCCAAGGTCTAGGATTGACCCAGTACTTC	CASSQGLGLTQYF
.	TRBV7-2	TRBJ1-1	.	TGTGCCAGCAGCGCAACACCCAGGGTGAGCACTGAAGCTTTCTTT	CASSATPRVSTEAFF
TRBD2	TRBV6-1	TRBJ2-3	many	TGTGCCAGCAGCCCACGTGCGGCGGGGGCAGATACGCAGTATTTT	CASSPRAAGADTQYF
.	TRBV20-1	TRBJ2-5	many	TGCAGTACCGCGGGAGACAGGGCCCTACAAGAGACCCAGTACTTC	CSTAGDRALQETQYF
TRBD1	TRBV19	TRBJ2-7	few	TGTGCCAGTAGTATGGGACAGGGGGCCTACGAGCAGTACTTC	CASSMGQGAYEQYF
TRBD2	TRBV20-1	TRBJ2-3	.	TGCAGTGCTAGATCCCCCCAGCGGGGGGGCGCAGATACGCAGTATTTT	CSARSPQRGGADTQYF
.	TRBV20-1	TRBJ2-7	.	TGCAGTCCACCCAAGGGACGGGGAGACTCCTACGTGCAGTACTTC	CSPPKGRGDSYVQYF
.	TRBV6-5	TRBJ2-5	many	TGTGCCAGCAGTTACTCCCGGCTAGCGAAGACCCAGTACTTC	CASSYSRLAKTQYF
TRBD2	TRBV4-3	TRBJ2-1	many	TGCGCCAGCAGCCGGATCCGGGGGGGTACTCCCTACAATGAGCAGTTCTTC	CASSRIRGGTPYNEQFF
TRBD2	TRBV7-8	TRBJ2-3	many	TGTGCCAGCAGCTTAGGACTAGCCTCAGATACGCAGTATTTT	CASSLGLASDTQYF
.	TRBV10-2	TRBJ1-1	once	TGCGCCAGCAGTGTACTGAACACTGAAGCTTTCTTT	CASSVLNTEAFF
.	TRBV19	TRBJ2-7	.	TGTGCCAGTAGTGTTTCGAGTTGGGAGTCCTACGAGCAGTACTTC	CASSVSSWESYEQYF
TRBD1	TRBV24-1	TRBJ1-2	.	TGTGCCACCAGTGATTCCGGGACAGGCCACTCCATTGGCTACACCTTC	CATSDSGTGHSIGYTF
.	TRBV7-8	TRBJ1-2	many	TGTGCCAGCAGCCCCCCACAGCCCTATGGCTACACCTTC	CASSPPQPYGYTF
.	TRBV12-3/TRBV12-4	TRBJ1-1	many	TGTGCCAGCAGACCCGACAGGAACACTGAAGCTTTCTTT	CASRPDRNTEAFF
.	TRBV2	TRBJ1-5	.	TGTGCCAGCAGCGAGAGTAGCAATCAGCCCCAGCATTTT	CASSESSNQPQHF
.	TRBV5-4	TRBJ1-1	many	TGTGCCAGCAGCTTTGAGAACACTGAAGCTTTCTTT	CASSFENTEAFF